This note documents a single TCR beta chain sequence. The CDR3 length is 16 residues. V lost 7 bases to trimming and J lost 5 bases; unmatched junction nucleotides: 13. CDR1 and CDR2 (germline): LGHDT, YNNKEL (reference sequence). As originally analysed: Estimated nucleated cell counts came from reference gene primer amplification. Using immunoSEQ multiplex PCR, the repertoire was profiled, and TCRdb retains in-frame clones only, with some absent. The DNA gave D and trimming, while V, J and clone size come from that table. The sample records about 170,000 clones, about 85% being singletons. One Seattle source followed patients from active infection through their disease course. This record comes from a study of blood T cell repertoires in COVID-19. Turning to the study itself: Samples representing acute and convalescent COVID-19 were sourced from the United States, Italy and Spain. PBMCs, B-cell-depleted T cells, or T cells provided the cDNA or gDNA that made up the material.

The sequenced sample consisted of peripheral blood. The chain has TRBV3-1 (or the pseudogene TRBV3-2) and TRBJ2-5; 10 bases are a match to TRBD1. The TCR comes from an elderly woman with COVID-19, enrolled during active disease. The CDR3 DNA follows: TGTGCCAGCATACCCGGCGGGACAGGGGTCGTGGAGACCCAGTACTTC. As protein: CASIPGGTGVVETQYF.